These 30 T cell receptor beta chains came from one sample sequenced in a study of T cell changes during pregnancy in multiple sclerosis. Repertoires were generated with immunoSEQ multiplex PCR, while TCRdb's copy carries only in-frame clones and drops some. This table holds tens of thousands of clones, about 92% found once. The starting material was peripheral blood, obtained in the third trimester of pregnancy. Every receptor here comes from a female donor in good health, enrolled as a control in a pregnancy study.

This clone was counted between two and nine times. The rearrangement uses TRBV29-1 and TRBJ1-2; D is undetermined. The CDR3 covers 16 residues. Germline CDR1 and CDR2: SQVTM and ANQGSEA. Trimming stripped 7 bases from V and 2 bases from J, with 23 bases between. The CDR3 sequence is CSARRVASLLNYGYTF. The CDR3 DNA reads as TGCAGCGCCCGGAGGGTGGCGAGCCTTCTAAACTATGGCTACACCTTC.

V is TRBV2 and J is TRBJ2-1; D not resolved. The CDR3 runs to 14 residues. The germline CDR1 and CDR2 sequences are SNHLY and FYNNEI. V was shortened by 7 bases and J by 2 bases, with 12 bases between the two germline ends. In nucleotides, the CDR3 is TGTGCCAGCACCAGCGCCTCCGCCTACAATGAGCAGTTCTTC. Amino acids: CASTSASAYNEQFF.

This clone was observed a single time. The rearrangement joins TRBV18 to TRBJ1-2; TRBD1 matches 7 bases. CDR1 is KGHSH, CDR2 LQKENI, per germline. The CDR3 consists of 15 residues. The ends lost 3 bases at V and 7 bases at J; junction bases unmatched: 11. CDR3 DNA sequence: TGTGCCAGCTCACCCGTGACAGGGCGGGTCGCTGGCTACACCTTC. Amino acids: CASSPVTGRVAGYTF.

The chain has TRBV25-1 and TRBJ2-5, with 9 bases matching TRBD2. This CDR3 contains 18 residues. The J segment lost 3 bases and the V segment lost 1 base, leaving 12 bases of the junction unmatched. Germline V gene sequence: CDR1 MGHDK, CDR2 SYGVNS. The CDR3 DNA is TGTGCCAGCAGTGAATGGTCTTTTAGTGGCGGGGGGGAAGAGACCCAGTACTTC. Residues: CASSEWSFSGGGEETQYF. The entire variable domain, with the rest obtained from reference TRBV25-1 and TRBJ2-5, is as follows: EADIYQTPRYLVIGTGKKITLECSQTMGHDKMYWYQQDPGMELHLIHYSYGVNSTEKGDLSSESTVSRIRTEHFPLTLESARPSHTSQYLCASSEWSFSGGGEETQYFGPGTRLLVL.

The rearrangement links TRBV9 to TRBJ2-5; 9 bases agree with TRBD1. The CDR3 has 14 amino acids. Trimming cost V 4 bases and J 3 bases; bases outside gene matches: 4. Germline lookup yields CDR1 SGDLS and CDR2 YYNGEE. Here the CDR3 reads CASSLWDREETQYF. The CDR3 nucleotides read TGTGCCAGCAGCTTATGGGACAGGGAAGAGACCCAGTACTTC. Full variable domain (rest looked up from reference TRBV9 and TRBJ2-5): DSGVTQTPKHLITATGQRVTLRCSPRSGDLSVYWYQQSLDQGLQFLIQYYNGEERAKGNILERFSAQQFPDLHSELNLSSLELGDSALYFCASSLWDREETQYFGPGTRLLVL.

V gene TRBV19 combines with J gene TRBJ1-1, with D perhaps matching TRBD1 (5 bases). The CDR3 is made up of 13 amino acids. Germline V gene data show CDR1 as LNHDA and CDR2 as SQIVND (reference sequence). Trimming removed 10 bases at V and 1 base at J, with 13 bases between. CDR3 sequence: CATRLGGNTEAFF. Written as DNA, the CDR3 is TGTGCCACCCGATTGGGGGGGAACACTGAAGCTTTCTTT.

This chain connects TRBV6-5 to TRBJ1-5; TRBD1 matches 8 bases. Germline values: CDR1 MNHEY, CDR2 SVGAGI. The CDR3 loop spans 14 amino acids. J lost 3 bases, V lost 4 bases, and 2 bases had no gene match. CDR3 sequence (DNA): TGTGCCAGCAGTTCGGGACAGGACAATCAGCCCCAGCATTTT. It yields the protein CASSSGQDNQPQHF.

The gene calls are TRBV6-5 and TRBJ1-6; 8 nucleotides match TRBD1. With 6 bases clipped from V and 10 bases from J, the junction kept 8 bases outside the gene matches. The V gene's germline CDR1 is MNHEY and CDR2 SVGAGI. This CDR3 has 14 residues. The DNA for the CDR3 is TGTGCCAGCAGACAAAGGACAGGGTGGTCACCCCTCCACTTT. As protein: CASRQRTGWSPLHF.

About this clone itself: One end of the junction does not line up with germline, which may come from a read error. This chain links TRBV6-1 with TRBJ2-1; 8 bases fit TRBD2. This CDR3 has 13 amino acids. Germline loops: CDR1 MNHNS, CDR2 SASEGT. CDR3 sequence (DNA): TGTGCCAGCAGTGAGTTTAACGGGGGGGATGGGCTCTTC. It translates to CASSEFNGGDGLF.

CDR3 loop: CASSLMGGPHGELFF. DNA for the CDR3: TGTGCCAGTAGTCTAATGGGGGGGCCCCACGGGGAGCTGTTTTTT. The chain recombines TRBV19 with TRBJ2-2; D possibly corresponds to TRBD2 (7 bases). Looked up from germline, CDR1 is LNHDA and CDR2 is SQIVND (reference sequence). V was cut by 5 bases and J by 7 bases, with 17 bases left in between. CDR3 size: 15 residues.

The V gene is TRBV6-5, the J gene TRBJ1-5; 9 bases are a match to TRBD1. Germline CDR1 and CDR2: MNHEY and SVGAGI. The CDR3 runs to 13 residues. After removal of 6 bases from V and 4 bases from J, the junction contained 1 base not matched to a gene. In nucleotides, the CDR3 is TGTGCCAGCAGAGACAGGGGGAATCAGCCCCAGCATTTT. It yields the protein CASRDRGNQPQHF.

This chain connects TRBV9 to TRBJ1-2; weak D call: TRBD1 (6 bases). This CDR3 contains 13 residues. V was pared by 3 bases and J by 3 bases, with 9 bases between. From germline, CDR1 is SGDLS and CDR2 YYNGEE. CDR3 region: CASSASGDYGYTF. For the CDR3, the DNA is TGTGCCAGCAGCGCCTCAGGGGACTATGGCTACACCTTC.

The V gene is TRBV30, the J gene TRBJ2-5; D might be TRBD2 (6 bases). V dropped 1 base and J dropped 5 bases, with 11 bases sitting between them. The CDR3 sequence is 13 residues long. Germline V gene data show CDR1 as GTSNPN and CDR2 as SVGIG (reference sequence). The CDR3 reads CAWSAGDGETQYF. Here the CDR3 DNA reads TGTGCCTGGAGTGCGGGGGATGGGGAGACCCAGTACTTC.

The gene calls are TRBV27 and TRBJ1-1; D unclear. Trimming removed 6 bases at V and 1 base at J, with 9 bases between. The germline V gene encodes CDR1 MNHEY and CDR2 SMNVEV (reference sequence). The CDR3 is made up of 13 amino acids. CDR3 sequence: CASRLTENTEAFF. Here the CDR3 DNA reads TGTGCCAGCAGACTCACAGAGAACACTGAAGCTTTCTTT.

This sequence joins TRBV4-3 and TRBJ2-3; D unresolved. Trimming removed 0 bases at V and 0 bases at J, with 10 bases between. The CDR3 has 16 residues. Per the germline V gene, CDR1 is LGHNA and CDR2 is YSLEER. The CDR3 loop reads CASSQDRGGSTDTQYF. In DNA, the CDR3 is TGCGCCAGCAGCCAAGACCGAGGCGGTAGCACAGATACGCAGTATTTT.

V gene TRBV7-8 combines with J gene TRBJ2-3; 8 nucleotides align to TRBD2. The germline CDR1 and CDR2 sequences are SGHVS and FQNEAQ. CDR3 length: 16 amino acids. Germline trimming cut 5 bases from V and 4 bases from J; bases unmatched to any gene: 11. The CDR3 loop reads CASSGLPGGVADTQYF. The CDR3 nucleotides are TGTGCCAGCAGCGGACTTCCGGGGGGGGTGGCAGATACGCAGTATTTT.

The chain joins TRBV15 to TRBJ2-7, with no clear D. The CDR3 has 14 amino acids. Germline V gene data show CDR1 as LNHNV and CDR2 as YYDKDF (reference sequence). V was trimmed by 3 bases and J by 3 bases, leaving 12 bases between them. The CDR3 loop reads CATSSYTHGYEQYF. The CDR3, as DNA: TGTGCCACCAGCAGTTATACTCACGGCTACGAGCAGTACTTC.

The V gene is TRBV13, the J gene TRBJ1-1, with 7 bases aligning to TRBD1. CDR1 PRHDT and CDR2 FYEKMQ come from the germline V gene (reference sequence). The V segment lost 1 base and the J segment 4 bases; nucleotides outside the gene matches: 3. The length of the CDR3 is 14 residues. The CDR3 DNA reads TGTGCCAGCAGCTTAGAAGGGGGCCCCACTGAAGCTTTCTTT. Protein: CASSLEGGPTEAFF.

The CDR3 loop is CASSRGGQDYGYTF. The DNA for the CDR3 is TGTGCCAGCAGTAGGGGGGGGCAGGACTATGGCTACACCTTC. This chain joins TRBV7-2 and TRBJ1-2; D perhaps matches TRBD1 (6 bases). Germline loops: CDR1 SGHTA, CDR2 FQGNSA. This CDR3 has 14 amino acids. Trimming pared 6 bases from V and 3 bases from J, leaving 14 bases between.

The genes are TRBV6-5 and TRBJ2-7, with 10 bases that match TRBD2. The germline CDR1 and CDR2 sequences are MNHEY and SVGAGI. J gave up 2 bases and V 5 bases, and 3 bases lay outside the gene matches. The length of the CDR3 is 14 residues. The CDR3 loop is CASSSGGATYEQYF. CDR3 bases: TGTGCCAGCAGTAGCGGGGGGGCTACCTACGAGCAGTACTTC.

This clone was found a few times. J is TRBJ1-6 and V is TRBV7-9, with D perhaps TRBD1 (5 bases). This CDR3 is 15 amino acids long. Deletions cut 5 bases from V and 7 bases from J, with 15 bases between. Germline V gene sequence: CDR1 SEHNR, CDR2 FQNEAQ (reference sequence). CDR3 residues: CASSPPVGLNSPLHF. CDR3 DNA sequence: TGTGCCAGCAGCCCCCCCGTGGGGCTGAATTCACCCCTCCACTTT. Full variable domain (missing parts from reference TRBV7-9 and TRBJ1-6): DTGVSQNPRHKITKRGQNVTFRCDPISEHNRLYWYRQTLGQGPEFLTYFQNEAQLEKSRLLSDRFSAERPKGSFSTLEIQRTEQGDSAMYLCASSPPVGLNSPLHFGNGTRLTVT.

The J gene is TRBJ1-5, the V gene TRBV7-2; 10 nucleotides match TRBD1. CDR1 is SGHTA, CDR2 FQGNSA, per germline. Losses at the gene ends were 5 bases for V and 7 bases for J; bases not matched to a gene: 8. The CDR3 runs 15 residues. The CDR3 loop is CASSEDRGMIQPQHF. The CDR3 bases are TGTGCCAGCAGCGAGGACAGGGGGATGATCCAGCCCCAGCATTTT.

The chain couples TRBV19 to TRBJ1-4, with 7 bases identical to TRBD1. Germline V gene data show CDR1 as LNHDA and CDR2 as SQIVND (reference sequence). The CDR3 length is 14 residues. V lost 7 bases, J lost 4 bases, and 6 bases stayed unmatched. Here the CDR3 DNA reads TGTGCCAGTACTGGGACAGCATATAATGAAAAACTGTTTTTT. It codes for CASTGTAYNEKLFF.

This chain links TRBV15 with TRBJ2-1, with 8 bases aligning to TRBD2. Germline V gene data show CDR1 as LNHNV and CDR2 as YYDKDF (reference sequence). V lost 3 bases, J lost 7 bases, and 8 bases stayed unmatched. This CDR3 is built from 15 residues. CDR3 nucleotide sequence: TGTGCCACCAGCAGTGGGCGGGGGGCGAAAAATGAGCAGTTCTTC. The encoded protein is CATSSGRGAKNEQFF.

This chain uses TRBV5-1 with TRBJ1-1; no clear D. Trimming left V 0 bases short and J 10 bases short, with 16 bases between. Germline values: CDR1 SGHRS, CDR2 YFSETQ. The CDR3 has 14 amino acids. The CDR3 loop is CASSLDSLTARAFF. Written as DNA, the CDR3 is TGCGCCAGCAGCTTGGACAGCCTAACAGCCAGAGCTTTCTTT. The full variable domain, in which reference TRBV5-1 and TRBJ1-1 provide the parts outside the CDR3, is KAGVTQTPRYLIKTRGQQVTLSCSPISGHRSVSWYQQTPGQGLQFLFEYFSETQRNKGNFPGRFSGRQFSNSRSEMNVSTLELGDSALYLCASSLDSLTARAFFGQGTRLTVV.

This clone was seen just once. This rearrangement joins TRBV18 to TRBJ1-2, with D perhaps matching TRBD1 (6 bases). Germline V gene lookup returns CDR1 KGHSH and CDR2 LQKENI. V lost 6 bases, J lost 8 bases, and 13 bases lay in between. The CDR3 loop spans 12 amino acids. The CDR3 DNA reads as TGTGCCAGCTCCCTTCAGGGGAGAGGCTACACCTTC. Its translation is CASSLQGRGYTF.

The gene calls are TRBV6-6 and TRBJ1-3; 8 bases are shared with TRBD1. CDR1 is MNHNY, CDR2 SVGAGI, per germline (reference sequence). Trimming cost V 6 bases and J 2 bases; bases outside gene matches: 3. The CDR3 sequence is 14 residues long. DNA of the CDR3: TGTGCCAGCAGAGGACAGGGTCCTGGAAACACCATATATTTT. Protein product: CASRGQGPGNTIYF.

V gene TRBV12-5 combines with J gene TRBJ2-2, with 8 bases fitting TRBD1. J gave up 8 bases and V 7 bases, and 12 bases lay outside the gene matches. The length of the CDR3 is 15 residues. Germline loops: CDR1 LGHNT, CDR2 FRNRAP. CDR3: CASATDRAVRGELFF. The CDR3, as DNA: TGTGCTAGTGCCACGGACAGGGCGGTGAGAGGGGAGCTGTTTTTT.

The chain combines TRBV11-2 with TRBJ2-3, with TRBD1 matching over 7 bases. Germline V gives CDR1 SGHAT, CDR2 FQNNGV. The junction had 6 bases not matched to a gene; V was cut back by 6 bases and J by 9 bases. The CDR3 extends over 12 amino acids. CDR3 loop: CASSRQGQTQYF. The CDR3 nucleotides are TGTGCCAGCAGTCGCCAGGGACAGACGCAGTATTTT.

The J gene is TRBJ1-4, the V gene TRBV10-3; D is possibly TRBD1 (6 bases). V dropped 10 bases and J dropped 8 bases, with 14 bases sitting between them. In germline, CDR1 is ENHRY, CDR2 SYGVKD. CDR3 length: 12 amino acids. CDR3 protein: CATSTGREKLFF. DNA of the CDR3: TGTGCCACCTCGACAGGACGGGAAAAACTGTTTTTT.